Given below is one TCR beta chain in context. The antigen is undetermined. The method was immunoSEQ multiplex PCR; TCRdb's version includes in-frame clones alone and lacks a portion of them. The data show 30,000 or so clones, more than 85% seen once. These data come from a study of OX40 agonist ivuxolimab in advanced cancers. Study context: Males comprised approximately 84% of the group, whose mean age was 60 years (range about 23 to 80). People who had prior anti-PD-1, anti-PD-L1 or anti-CTLA-4 therapy could take part, and less than 50% had some. Study conclusions and caveats: Those patients achieving a partial response at 0.1-3.0 mg/kg showed among the lowest clonal expansion.

The source material was CD4+ or CD8+ T cells sorted from blood, sampled in a trial of the OX40 agonist ivuxolimab. The TCR was taken from an adult with an advanced solid tumor such as melanoma, head and neck, liver or kidney cancer.

CDR3 DNA: TGTGCCAGCAGCGTAGACGCGGGGGCCCTCTACGAGCAGTACTTC. This codes for CASSVDAGALYEQYF. V gene TRBV9 combines with J gene TRBJ2-7; weak D call: TRBD2 (7 bases). V was cut by 0 bases and J by 3 bases, with 13 bases left in between. Germline CDR1 is SGDLS and CDR2 is YYNGEE. There are 15 residues in the CDR3.